The TCR beta chain described here comes from a study of CD8+CD57+ T cells in acquired aplastic anemia (dated by TCRdb to the late 2010s). About the study as a whole: Extracted DNA from sorted CD4+ and CD8+ cells averaged about 2.9 ug, ranging from about 0.17 to 27.4 ug. CD8+CD57+ expansion was defined as a frequency above the mean frequency observed in healthy subjects. The paper as a whole reports these results and caveats: About 29 CD8+ CDR3 sequences were found to be shared between patients and controls, but these sequences appeared to be highly expressed in patients and within the immunodominant clones of the patients. CD8+ Simpson's diversity did not differ significantly between patients and healthy controls (P=0.060).

Genomic DNA served as template for TCR beta VDJ combination and CDR3 sequence profiling. TCR repertoire sequencing was run on an Illumina HiSeq 2000. As for how the authors treated the data: TRBV/TRBJ rearrangement plots, CDR3 size and DJ length profiles, and Simpson's diversity index were used to assess repertoires. The most abundant DNA sequence in the deep sequencing data was taken as the immunodominant clone. CDR3 amino acid sequences were checked for sharing across subjects and were also compared against the VDJdb database and published repertoires. TCRdb reprocessed the public reads (quality trimming at Q25 with fastp, clone calling with MiXCR) and kept in-frame beta chains. CDR3 protein sequences are deduplicated, and each keeps its most common genes and DNA. The V and J calls reflect TCRdb's pipeline rather than the authors' work. The table for this sample lists approximately 57,000 distinct CDR3 sequences; approximately 52% of them were counted only once. The top ten clones comprise 15% to 20% of the sample.

Inclusive of the bounding cysteine and phenylalanine, the CDR3 is 13 residues long. Just CDR3 DNA is preserved here, 39 bases in frame from base 1. The germline V gene (reference sequence) sets CDR1 to LNHDA and CDR2 to SQIVND. The junction shows trimming of 4 bases on V and 1 base on J, plus 7 bases between the germline ends. As regards this clonotype: The antigen it recognizes is unknown. Within one base of it there is no much larger clone, and no base qualities were kept.

The patients picked for sequencing were ones in whom flow cytometry had shown an expansion of CD8+CD57+ cells. Every patient had severe acquired aplastic anemia, diagnosed using the International Study of Aplastic Anemia and Agranulocytosis and Camitta criteria. No therapy had been received by the patients at the time of blood sampling. In the study, sorted CD4+ and CD8+ blood T cells from patients with severe aplastic anemia and from healthy subjects underwent deep sequencing of TCR repertoires. Patients were enrolled under clinicaltrials.gov protocols 00001620, 01623167, 00001397, 00071045, 00081523 and 00961064 in the USA. Ficoll-Paque density gradient centrifugation was used to isolate peripheral blood mononuclear cells. Before DNA extraction, CD4+ and CD8+ T cells were sorted by FACS or by magnetic beads.

Sequencing used sorted CD4+, CD8+, or CD8+CD57+ T cells (not recorded which) from PBMCs. Rearrangement joined TRBV19 to TRBJ1-2; no D gene is confidently identified. This TCR was sampled from a human donor with aplastic anemia. CDR3 sequence: CASSKGNNYGYTF. DNA sequence: TGTGCCAGTAGTAAGGGAAATAACTATGGCTACACCTTC.